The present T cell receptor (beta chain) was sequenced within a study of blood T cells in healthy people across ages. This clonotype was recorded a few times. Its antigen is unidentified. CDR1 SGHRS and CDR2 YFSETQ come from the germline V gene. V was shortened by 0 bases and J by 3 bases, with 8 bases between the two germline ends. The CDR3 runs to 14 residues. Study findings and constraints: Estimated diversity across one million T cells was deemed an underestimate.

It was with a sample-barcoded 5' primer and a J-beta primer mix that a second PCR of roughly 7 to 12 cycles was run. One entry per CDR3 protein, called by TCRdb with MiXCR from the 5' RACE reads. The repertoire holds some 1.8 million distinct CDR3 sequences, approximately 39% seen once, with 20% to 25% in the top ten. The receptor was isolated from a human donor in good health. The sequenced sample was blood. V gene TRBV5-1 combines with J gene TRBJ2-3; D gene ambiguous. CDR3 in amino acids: CASSLGQKTDTQYF. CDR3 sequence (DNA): TGCGCCAGCAGCTTGGGCCAGAAGACAGATACGCAGTATTTT.